This TCR beta chain appears in the sequencing data of a study of beta chain features in type 1 diabetes. Points from the study as a whole: Researchers report that Type 1 diabetes patients had moderately but significantly shorter TCRB CDR3s across all four CD4+ subsets.

Of the isolated RNA, all was reverse transcribed, and so the sequenced material was expressed TCRB transcripts. Assay used: immunoSEQ multiplex PCR; TCRdb lists only in-frame clones, some missing. The sample consists of some 190,000 clones, around 7.9% of them appearing once. Looked up from germline, CDR1 is MDHEN and CDR2 is SYDVKM. V was pared by 7 bases and J by 5 bases, with 8 bases of the junction left unmatched. The CDR3 length is 15 residues. In regard to this clone: Antigen unknown.

The sample consisted of central memory CD4+ T cells from blood. The sequence derives from a man younger than 35 with type 1 diabetes. The gene calls are TRBV28 and TRBJ1-4, with 9 bases lining up with TRBD1. For the CDR3, the DNA is TGTGCCAGCAACCCGTGGGACAGGGCAAATGAAAAACTGTTTTTT. It encodes CASNPWDRANEKLFF. Complete variable domain (other parts from reference TRBV28 and TRBJ1-4): DVKVTQSSRYLVKRTGEKVFLECVQDMDHENMFWYRQDPGLGLRLIYFSYDVKMKEKGDIPEGYSVSREKKERFSLILESASTNQTSMYLCASNPWDRANEKLFFGSGTQLSVL.